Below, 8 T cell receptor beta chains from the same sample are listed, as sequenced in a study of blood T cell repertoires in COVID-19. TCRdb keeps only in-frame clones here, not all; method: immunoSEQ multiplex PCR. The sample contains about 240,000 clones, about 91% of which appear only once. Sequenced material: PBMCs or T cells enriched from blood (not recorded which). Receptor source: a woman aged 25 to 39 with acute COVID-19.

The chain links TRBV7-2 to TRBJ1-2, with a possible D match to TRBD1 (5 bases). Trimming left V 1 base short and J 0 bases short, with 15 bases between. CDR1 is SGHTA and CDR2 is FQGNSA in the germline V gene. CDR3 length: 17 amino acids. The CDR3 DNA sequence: TGTGCCAGCAGCTTAGTAGGGGCCCCACTCACTAACTATGGCTACACCTTC. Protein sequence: CASSLVGAPLTNYGYTF.

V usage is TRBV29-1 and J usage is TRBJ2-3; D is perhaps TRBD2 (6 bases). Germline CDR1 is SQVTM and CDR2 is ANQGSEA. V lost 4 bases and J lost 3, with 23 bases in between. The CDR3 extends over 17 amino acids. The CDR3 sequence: CSVVTGGGRRITDTQYF. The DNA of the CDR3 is TGCAGCGTTGTGACCGGGGGAGGTCGCCGAATTACAGATACGCAGTATTTT.

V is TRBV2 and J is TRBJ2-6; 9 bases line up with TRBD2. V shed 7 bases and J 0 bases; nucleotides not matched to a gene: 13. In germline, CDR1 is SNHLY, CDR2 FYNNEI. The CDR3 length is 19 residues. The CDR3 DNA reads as TGTGCCAGCAACCCTTCCGGACTAGCGAAGAGCTCTGGGGCCAACGTCCTGACTTTC. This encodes CASNPSGLAKSSGANVLTF.

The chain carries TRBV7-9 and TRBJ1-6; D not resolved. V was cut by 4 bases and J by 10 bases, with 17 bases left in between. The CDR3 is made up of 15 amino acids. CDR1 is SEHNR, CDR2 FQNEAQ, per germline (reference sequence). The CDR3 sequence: CASSSPAERYSPLHF. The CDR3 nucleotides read TGTGCCAGCAGCTCGCCCGCGGAGAGATACTCACCCCTCCACTTT.

CDR3 residues: CASSPTFRGLYGYTF. The CDR3 DNA is TGCGCCAGCAGCCCCACATTCAGGGGGCTTTATGGCTACACCTTC. V gene TRBV4-1 combines with J gene TRBJ1-2, with TRBD1 matching over 8 bases. V trimming: 4 bases; J trimming: 5 bases; junction bases outside the gene matches: 9. From germline, CDR1 is MGHRA and CDR2 YSYEKL. CDR3 length: 15 amino acids.

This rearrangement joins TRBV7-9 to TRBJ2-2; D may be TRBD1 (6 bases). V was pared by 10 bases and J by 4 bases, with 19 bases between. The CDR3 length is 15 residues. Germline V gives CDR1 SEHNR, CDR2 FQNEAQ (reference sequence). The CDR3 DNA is TGTGCCACAAAAATTAAGGGGGACGGCACCGGGGAGCTGTTTTTT. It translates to CATKIKGDGTGELFF.

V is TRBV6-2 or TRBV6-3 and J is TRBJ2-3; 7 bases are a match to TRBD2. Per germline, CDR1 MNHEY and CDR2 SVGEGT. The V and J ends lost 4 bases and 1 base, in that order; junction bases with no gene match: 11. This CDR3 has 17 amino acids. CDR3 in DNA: TGTGCCAGCAGTTCTTTATTCGGAGGGAGGGGCACAGATACGCAGTATTTT. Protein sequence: CASSSLFGGRGTDTQYF.

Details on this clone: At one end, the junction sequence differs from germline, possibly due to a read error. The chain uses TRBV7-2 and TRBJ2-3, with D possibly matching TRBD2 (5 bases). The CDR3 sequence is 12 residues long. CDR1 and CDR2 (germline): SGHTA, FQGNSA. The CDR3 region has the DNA TGTGCCAGCAGCGGGCCGGGATCCCCAATGAATTTT. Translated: CASSGPGSPMNF.